Here is one T cell receptor (beta chain) with its context. Its antigen is not identified. Germline and junction disagree at one end, which may indicate a read error. No cell sorting was done before RNA was extracted from the tissue. A modified ARM-PCR protocol with three rounds of nested PCR amplified TCRbeta. One entry per CDR3 protein, called by TCRdb with MiXCR from the multiplex PCR reads. The sample holds about 78,000 distinct CDR3 sequences, around 86% seen once. This entry belongs to a study of tumor and adjacent non-tumor tissue in lung cancer. About the research overall: Histology: about 13 adenocarcinoma, a couple of squamous cell carcinoma, 1 small cell lung cancer.

Study-level points and caveats: TCR diversity was significantly greater in tumor than normal lung tissue. In normal lung, the top 100 clones were significantly more dominant than in tumor.

CDR3 length: 14 residues. Germline CDR1 reads MGHRA; CDR2 reads YSYEKL. Material for sequencing was lung tumor tissue. This chain uses TRBV4-1 with TRBJ1-4, with D possibly matching TRBD1 (6 bases). The receptor was derived from a woman in her forties or fifties with non-small cell lung cancer. DNA for the CDR3: TGTGCCAGCAGCCGACAGGAGTCTAATGAAAAACTGTTTTTT. This codes for CASSRQESNEKLFF.